The present TCR beta chain was sequenced within a study of brain T cells in children with intractable seizures. Study observations and caveats: HCMV serostatus was not known, and viral specificity came from CDR3 similarity only.

The V end was cut by 5 bases, the J end by 5 bases, with 10 bases between. CDR3 size: 12 residues. Time point described: blood from clinic visit 5 months post-surgery; TSC patient then seizure free. Sequencing was limited to surgery cases with top T cell transcript signatures in brain tissue. Produced via immunoSEQ multiplex PCR; TCRdb's table is partial and in-frame only. The repertoire includes 300,000 to 400,000 clones, over 85% of them detected once, and about 6% sits in the top ten. This clone was observed once. Its target is not known. Sequenced here: peripheral blood, sampled less than 6 months after surgery. The TCR was taken from a boy under two years old with tuberous sclerosis and intractable seizures. This chain connects TRBV12-3 or TRBV12-4 to TRBJ2-7; no definite D call. In DNA, the CDR3 is TGTGCCAGCAGTGGTGGGTCCCACGAGCAGTACTTC. It yields the protein CASSGGSHEQYF.